The 15 T cell receptor beta chains given below trace back to one sample, sequenced in a study of spatial heterogeneity in lung cancer. TCRdb re-called the 5' RACE reads with MiXCR, one entry per CDR3 protein. This sample has about 110,000 distinct CDR3 sequences; 10% to 13% occur once, and the top ten carry roughly a quarter. Stated time point: blood at routine non-recurrence follow-up after resection. The material was PBMCs, obtained at follow-up. The receptors originated from a female donor with early-stage non-small cell lung cancer.

The gene calls are TRBV27 and TRBJ2-2, with D maybe TRBD1 (6 bases). The CDR3 loop spans 14 amino acids. V lost 8 bases to trimming and J lost 3 bases, with 13 bases between them. The germline gives CDR1 MNHEY, CDR2 SMNVEV (reference sequence). The DNA of the CDR3 is TGTGCCAGCGGACTGAACAGGGACACCGGGGAGCTGTTTTTT. Encoded protein: CASGLNRDTGELFF.

This clonotype appeared a few times. The chain carries TRBV5-1 and TRBJ1-1, with D possibly TRBD1 on 6 matching bases. The CDR3 sequence is 14 residues long. V dropped 7 bases and J dropped 0 bases, with 13 bases sitting between them. CDR1 and CDR2 from the germline V gene are SGHRS and YFSETQ. The chain's CDR3 is CASHRQAMNTEAFF. In nucleotides, the CDR3 is TGCGCCAGCCATAGACAGGCGATGAACACTGAAGCTTTCTTT.

This clonotype came up a few times. The CDR3 sequence is CATSRDQGGETQYF. CDR3 nucleotides: TGTGCCACCAGCAGAGATCAGGGAGGGGAGACCCAGTACTTC. J is TRBJ2-5 and V is TRBV15; 7 nucleotides align to TRBD2. The V and J ends lost 0 bases and 5 bases, in that order; junction bases with no gene match: 3. The V gene's germline CDR1 is LNHNV and CDR2 YYDKDF (reference sequence). This CDR3 spans 14 amino acids.

V gene TRBV4-1 combines with J gene TRBJ2-7; 11 bases are shared with TRBD2. In germline, CDR1 is MGHRA, CDR2 YSYEKL. The V segment lost 0 bases and the J segment 6 bases; nucleotides outside the gene matches: 13. There are 18 residues in the CDR3. The CDR3 DNA is TGCGCCAGCAGCCAAGACAACGCGGCACTAGCGGGAGCACCCGAGCAGTACTTC. This sequence encodes CASSQDNAALAGAPEQYF.

This clonotype was counted ten times or more. The chain is built from TRBV27 and TRBJ2-7; D ambiguous. CDR1 is MNHEY, CDR2 SMNVEV, per germline (reference sequence). The CDR3 loop spans 14 amino acids. Trimming took 1 base from V and 5 from J, leaving 12 bases between them. The CDR3 reads CASSLFGRWDEQYF. The CDR3 nucleotides read TGTGCCAGCAGTTTATTTGGGCGCTGGGACGAGCAGTACTTC.

The genes are TRBV20-1 and TRBJ2-1; 12 bases agree with TRBD1. The CDR3 is made up of 18 amino acids. From germline, CDR1 is DFQATT and CDR2 SNEGSKA (reference sequence). Trimming at V came to 6 bases and at J to 5 bases, leaving 17 bases not matched to a gene. CDR3 amino acids: CSADPMGGQGANDNEQFF. The CDR3 coding sequence is TGCAGTGCCGACCCAATGGGGGGACAGGGGGCGAATGACAATGAGCAGTTCTTC.

This clonotype was seen a few times. The chain links TRBV30 to TRBJ1-3, with TRBD1 matching 9 bases. This CDR3 has 16 residues. The germline V gene has CDR1 GTSNPN and CDR2 SVGIG (reference sequence). V lost 6 bases to trimming and J lost 0 bases; unmatched junction nucleotides: 9. As DNA, the CDR3 is TGTGCCTGTAGCCGGGACAGGGCTTTCTCTGGAAACACCATATATTTT. Encoded protein: CACSRDRAFSGNTIYF.

This clonotype was seen only a few times. This chain connects TRBV11-1 to TRBJ2-1, with TRBD2 identical over 7 bases. After removal of 6 bases from V and 4 bases from J, the junction contained 9 bases not matched to a gene. Looked up from germline, CDR1 is SGHAT and CDR2 is FQDESV (reference sequence). This CDR3 contains 15 residues. CDR3 in amino acids: CASRGRLADYNEQFF. The CDR3 DNA is TGTGCCAGCAGAGGGAGGCTAGCGGATTACAATGAGCAGTTCTTC.

On this clonotype itself: A read error may explain this, as a much larger clone is one base away. This sequence joins TRBV29-1 and TRBJ2-5; tentative D call: TRBD1 (5 bases). Germline V gives CDR1 SQVTM, CDR2 ANQGSEA. The CDR3 totals 13 residues. The V gene lost 5 bases and the J gene lost 7 bases, with 17 bases spanning the gap. CDR3 nucleotide sequence: TGCAGCGTTCGGACACCGATGTCAGCGACCCAGTACTTC. It translates to CSVRTPMSATQYF.

The table lists this clonotype with many counts. The rearrangement links TRBV7-6 to TRBJ2-3, with D hard to call. The V gene lost 1 base and the J gene lost 4 bases, with 6 bases spanning the gap. This CDR3 has 13 residues. From germline, CDR1 is SGHVS and CDR2 FNYEAQ. In DNA form, the CDR3 reads TGTGCCAGCAGCTTAGTTGGCGCAGATACGCAGTATTTT. Amino acids: CASSLVGADTQYF. The full variable domain, with the rest looked up from reference TRBV7-6 and TRBJ2-3, is GAGVSQSPRYKVTKRGQDVALRCDPISGHVSLYWYRQALGQGPEFLTYFNYEAQQDKSGLPNDRFSAERPEGSISTLTIQRTEQRDSAMYRCASSLVGADTQYFGPGTRLTVL.

The sample holds many counts of this clonotype. This sequence joins TRBV10-1 and TRBJ2-3; D may correspond to TRBD1 or TRBD2 (5 bases each). The CDR3 totals 13 residues. Trimming took off 4 bases at V and 4 bases at J, with 9 bases between the two ends. Looked up from germline, CDR1 is WNHNN and CDR2 is SYGVQD (reference sequence). CDR3 in amino acids: CASSGGIADTQYF. CDR3 in DNA: TGCGCCAGCAGTGGGGGGATCGCAGATACGCAGTATTTT.

A few counts support this clonotype. The J gene is TRBJ2-1, the V gene TRBV6-2 or TRBV6-3; 8 bases fit TRBD1. The CDR3 is made up of 16 amino acids. Germline assignment: CDR1 MNHEY and CDR2 SVGEGT. The V and J ends lost 7 bases and 4 bases, in that order; junction bases with no gene match: 12. The CDR3: CASKGAPYRGYNEQFF. CDR3 DNA: TGTGCCAGCAAGGGGGCGCCTTACAGGGGGTACAATGAGCAGTTCTTC.

The table lists this clonotype with a few counts. The chain has TRBV5-1 and TRBJ2-1; TRBD1 is a possible D gene (5 bases). V lost 0 bases to trimming and J lost 6 bases, with 7 bases between them. Germline V gene sequence: CDR1 SGHRS, CDR2 YFSETQ. CDR3 length equals 13 residues. CDR3 loop: CASSLAGFNEQFF. The CDR3 bases are TGCGCCAGCAGCTTGGCAGGGTTCAATGAGCAGTTCTTC.

The table lists this clonotype with a few counts. V is TRBV19 and J is TRBJ1-2; maybe TRBD1 (5 bases). CDR3 length: 15 residues. The germline V and J ends were trimmed by 2 bases and 2 bases, with 12 bases remaining between them. In germline, CDR1 is LNHDA, CDR2 SQIVND (reference sequence). CDR3 protein: CASSITAGLNYGYTF. Here the CDR3 DNA reads TGTGCCAGTAGTATAACGGCAGGGTTAAACTATGGCTACACCTTC. The variable domain in full, with the rest retrieved from reference TRBV19 and TRBJ1-2, is DGGITQSPKYLFRKEGQNVTLSCEQNLNHDAMYWYRQDPGQGLRLIYYSQIVNDFQKGDIAEGYSVSREKKESFPLTVTSAQKNPTAFYLCASSITAGLNYGYTFGSGTRLTVV.

V gene TRBV11-3 combines with J gene TRBJ2-2, with a tentative D call TRBD1 (5 bases). Germline V CDR1 and CDR2: SGHNT, YENEEA. Trimming stripped 4 bases from V and 10 bases from J, with 13 bases between. CDR3 length equals 13 residues. The CDR3 region has the DNA TGTGCCAGCAGCTCAGGGCTAGGTCTGGAGCTGTTTTTT. Amino acid sequence: CASSSGLGLELFF.